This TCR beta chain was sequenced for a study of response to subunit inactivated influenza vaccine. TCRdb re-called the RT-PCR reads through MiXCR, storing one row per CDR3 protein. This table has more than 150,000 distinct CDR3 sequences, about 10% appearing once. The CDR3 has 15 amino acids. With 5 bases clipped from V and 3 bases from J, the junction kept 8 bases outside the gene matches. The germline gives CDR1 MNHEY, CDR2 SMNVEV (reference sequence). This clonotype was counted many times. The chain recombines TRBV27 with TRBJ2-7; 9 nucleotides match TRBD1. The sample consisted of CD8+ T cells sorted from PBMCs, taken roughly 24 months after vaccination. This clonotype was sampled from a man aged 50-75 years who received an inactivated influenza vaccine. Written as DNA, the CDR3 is TGTGCCAGCAGTCTAGGGACAGGGTCGAGCTACGAGCAGTACTTC. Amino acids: CASSLGTGSSYEQYF.